This T cell receptor beta chain is drawn from a study of OX40 agonist ivuxolimab in advanced cancers. Study-wide context: Ivuxolimab was a fully human IgG2 agonistic monoclonal antibody targeting the costimulatory receptor OX40 (CD134). The dose-escalation cohort was roughly 83% male with a mean age of about 60 years, ranging from roughly 20 to 80. Intravenous ivuxolimab was administered to patients every 2 weeks at six dose levels: 0.01, 0.1, 0.3, 1.5, 3 and 10 mg/kg. Patients were allowed to have had prior anti-PD-1, anti-PD-L1 or anti-CTLA-4 therapy, and approximately 40% of the dose-escalation patients had previously received checkpoint inhibitors. Of the roughly 52 dose-escalation patients, hepatocellular carcinoma was present in about 20, melanoma in some 15, renal cell carcinoma in 9 and head and neck cancer in 9. The point of sequencing TCRbeta in the periphery was to test whether ivuxolimab changed TCR sequence diversity and drove clonal T-cell expansion. Partial responses were achieved by three dose-escalation patients, of whom one had hepatocellular carcinoma and two had cutaneous melanoma. The paper covers the monotherapy dose-escalation part of the phase I ivuxolimab trial, which included N of about 50 patients. What the study reported, not specific to this receptor: After ivuxolimab, expanded clones were on average more numerous among CD8+ T cells than among CD4+ T cells. In partial responders in the 0.1-3.0 mg/kg groups, normalized peripheral clonal expansion was found to be among the lowest, especially among CD8+ T cells. At doses of 0.1 to 3.0 mg/kg, clonal expansion of both CD4+ and CD8+ T cells in blood was seen between baseline and week 6. The antigen specificity of the clonally expanded peripheral T cells was not determined. Low levels of normalized T-cell clonal expansion were also shown by some nonresponding patients.

Patients with autoimmune disease history or receiving systemic immunosuppression were excluded from the trial. Peripheral blood for TCR sequencing was collected from all dose cohorts at baseline, on cycle 4 day 1, and on cycle 7 day 1. Samples were obtained from an open-label, multicenter, first-in-human phase I dose-escalation trial of ivuxolimab. Adults with locally advanced or metastatic melanoma, renal cell carcinoma, hepatocellular carcinoma or head and neck squamous cell carcinoma were enrolled in the trial. Before TCR sequencing, CD4+ T cells and CD8+ T cells from peripheral blood were sorted into separate populations. To sequence the TCRbeta CDR3 region, genomic DNA was isolated from the sorted cells. The immunoSEQ Assay was used to sequence the TCRbeta CDR3 regions. TCRdb took over this immuneACCESS table, retaining in-frame rearrangements with V and J assigned. Such tables are incomplete; in checked studies, under half of the missing clones stem from an unresolved V gene, and the remainder is unexplained. Recorded for this sample are tens of thousands of clones; 90% of them occurred a single time. The ten largest clones add up to approximately 25% of the sample.

From the cysteine up to the phenylalanine, the CDR3 has a length of 12 residues. Of all the DNA, just the CDR3 is kept, 36 bases in frame from base 1. CDR1 and CDR2 are read off the germline V gene as SGHTA and FQGNSA. V drops 5 bases and J drops 3 bases, leaving 7 bases in between. This clone showed up just a few times. Its antigen has not been determined. Per-base qualities were not stored, and no clone one base away is much larger. The receptor was isolated from an adult with an advanced solid tumor such as melanoma, head and neck, liver or kidney cancer. Sample: CD4+ or CD8+ T cells sorted from blood, taken in a trial of the OX40 agonist ivuxolimab. The chain uses TRBV7-2 and TRBJ1-1, with the D gene too uncertain to name. The nucleotides are TGTGCCAGCAGCCGGGGATACACTGAAGCTTTCTTT. Translated, this is CASSRGYTEAFF.